This entry describes one TCR beta chain. The target of this receptor is not known. Per-base qualities were not stored, and no clone one base away is much larger. This sample is drawn from a study of T cell repertoires in cytomegalovirus infection (dated by TCRdb to between 2018 and 2021). Broadly, across the study: Donor HLA type was relevant to the analysis, as public TCR beta signatures indicated carriage of CMV infection together with the matching HLA type.

Paper-wide results and their limitations: The ex vivo response was dominated by HLA-C-restricted CMV-specific TCR beta clonotypes, and the single most frequent clonotype in two of eight donors was supplied by these HLA-C-restricted clonotypes. Cumulative frequency of public TCR beta family members discriminated carriers of CMV infection plus the relevant HLA type in this cohort and an independent approximately 370-donor cohort.

Including cysteine and phenylalanine, the CDR3 has 14 amino acids. CDR3 DNA is the only sequence kept; it has 42 bases, read in frame from the first base. Cut back by 4 bases and 2 bases, the V and J ends lie 10 bases apart. CDR1 is given as SGHRS and CDR2 as YFSETQ, both from the germline V gene. Instrument used: Illumina HiSeq 1500. The raw public reads went through TCRdb reprocessing: fastp at Q25, MiXCR clone calling, in-frame beta chains kept. Every CDR3 protein is listed once, alongside the most common genes and DNA of its rows. This sample is represented by 150,000 to 200,000 distinct CDR3 sequences; approximately 28% of them were singletons. The ten largest clones capture roughly 29% of the sample.

The sequenced material came from PBMCs. The sequence links TRBV5-1 to TRBJ1-3; a tentative D match to TRBD1 spans 5 bases. This TCR derives from a human donor in good health (CMV status not recorded). Some clones in this sample may be carry-over from other donors' samples. Read as DNA, the sequence is TGCGCCAGCAGCGAAACGGGGGCTGGAAACACCATATATTTT. It translates as CASSETGAGNTIYF.